This T cell receptor (beta chain) is from a study of cytomegalovirus exposure and HLA in healthy donors. Primers included in the PCR were 60 Vbeta and 13 Jbeta primers. Measured with immunoSEQ multiplex PCR; TCRdb has only the in-frame clones, and not every one. Among over 75,000 clones, less than 10% were seen once, and the ten largest hold about 4.7%. While unrecorded immune exposures were likely, the donors were nominally healthy when sampled. Germline trimming cut 6 bases from V and 5 bases from J; bases unmatched to any gene: 3. From germline, CDR1 is SNHLY and CDR2 FYNNEI. The CDR3 is 13 amino acids. Only a few counts were recorded for this clone.

Sample: PBMCs. V is TRBV2 and J is TRBJ2-7, with 11 bases aligning to TRBD2. This clonotype was obtained from a man aged 45 to 65 in good health and CMV-seropositive. The CDR3: CASRPTSGNEQYF. CDR3 sequence (DNA): TGTGCCAGCAGACCGACTAGCGGGAACGAGCAGTACTTC.